These T cell receptor beta chains were read from a single sample in a study of blood T cells in healthy people across ages. TCRdb reprocessed the 5' RACE reads via MiXCR and lists one record per CDR3 protein. The sample has about 680,000 distinct CDR3 sequences, approximately 49% seen once. Sequenced material: blood. These receptors were collected from a woman aged 55-75 years in good health. Each CDR3 is given with its conserved first and last residue. The D gene is left open where the match is weak. Clone size appears in some rows only: once, few, many, or a class for an expanded clone.

V gene: TRBV4-1
J gene: TRBJ2-1
clone size: .
D gene: .
CDR3 DNA: TGCGCCAGCAGCCCGGACTCAGGGGTAGGGTTCTTC
CDR3 protein: CASSPDSGVGFF

V gene: TRBV18
J gene: TRBJ2-5
clone size: few
D gene: .
CDR3 DNA: TGTGCCAGCTCACCGGGACTGGCCCCCGAAGAGACCCAGTACTTC
CDR3 protein: CASSPGLAPEETQYF

V gene: TRBV9
J gene: TRBJ1-5
clone size: once
D gene: .
CDR3 DNA: TGTGCCAGCAGCGTAGATCCAACCCCGAATCAGCCCCAGCATTTT
CDR3 protein: CASSVDPTPNQPQHF

V gene: TRBV2
J gene: TRBJ2-6
clone size: .
D gene: TRBD1
CDR3 DNA: TGTGCCAGCAAATCTACAGGGGGCCTAAGCTCTGGGGCCAACGTCCTGACTTTC
CDR3 protein: CASKSTGGLSSGANVLTF

V gene: TRBV7-2
J gene: TRBJ2-7
clone size: few
D gene: TRBD1
CDR3 DNA: TGTGCCAGCAGCCTCTTCTTCGGACAGGGCTCCTACGAGCAGTACTTC
CDR3 protein: CASSLFFGQGSYEQYF

V gene: TRBV7-2
J gene: TRBJ2-7
clone size: .
D gene: .
CDR3 DNA: TGTGCCAGCAGCCCCATGACGGAGCAGTACTTC
CDR3 protein: CASSPMTEQYF

V gene: TRBV20-1
J gene: TRBJ1-2
clone size: .
D gene: .
CDR3 DNA: TGCAGTGCAAGGGACTTAGACTATGGCTACACCTTC
CDR3 protein: CSARDLDYGYTF

V gene: TRBV20-1
J gene: TRBJ2-3
clone size: .
D gene: TRBD1
CDR3 DNA: TGCAGTGCTAGAGCAAAGGACAGGGCCCCCAATACGCAGTATTTT
CDR3 protein: CSARAKDRAPNTQYF

V gene: TRBV12-3/TRBV12-4
J gene: TRBJ1-5
clone size: few
D gene: .
CDR3 DNA: TGTGCCAGCAGTTTAGCGCTAGGTCAGCCCCAGCATTTT
CDR3 protein: CASSLALGQPQHF

V gene: TRBV29-1
J gene: TRBJ2-7
clone size: .
D gene: TRBD2
CDR3 DNA: TGCAGCGTTGGAGGGACTAGCGGAAGCTACGAGCAGTACTTC
CDR3 protein: CSVGGTSGSYEQYF

V gene: TRBV6-2/TRBV6-3
J gene: TRBJ2-1
clone size: .
D gene: TRBD1
CDR3 DNA: TGTGCCAGCAGAAAGAACGACAGGGGCTGCAATGAGCAGTTCTTC
CDR3 protein: CASRKNDRGCNEQFF

V gene: TRBV20-1
J gene: TRBJ1-1
clone size: .
D gene: .
CDR3 DNA: TGCAGTGCTAGATCGACAAGGGGCAACACTGAAGCTTTCTTT
CDR3 protein: CSARSTRGNTEAFF

V gene: TRBV6-1
J gene: TRBJ2-3
clone size: .
D gene: .
CDR3 DNA: TGTGCCAGCAGTGATCAGGCAGGCGCAGATACGCAGTATTTT
CDR3 protein: CASSDQAGADTQYF

V gene: TRBV21-1
J gene: TRBJ2-5
clone size: .
D gene: .
CDR3 DNA: TGTGCCAGCCCCAAGTGGGACCAAGAGACCCAGTACTTC
CDR3 protein: CASPKWDQETQYF

V gene: TRBV10-3
J gene: TRBJ2-3
clone size: .
D gene: TRBD2
CDR3 DNA: TGTGCCATCAGTGAGTCTGGCGGGAGGGCCACAGATACGCAGTATTTT
CDR3 protein: CAISESGGRATDTQYF

V gene: TRBV3-1
J gene: TRBJ1-5
clone size: once
D gene: TRBD1
CDR3 DNA: TGTGCCAGCAGCCTTCAGGGGGAGGGCCAGCCCCAGCATTTT
CDR3 protein: CASSLQGEGQPQHF

V gene: TRBV12-3/TRBV12-4
J gene: TRBJ2-3
clone size: .
D gene: TRBD2
CDR3 DNA: TGTGCCAGCAGGACTAGCTTCGGGAGCCTGACAGATACGCAGTATTTT
CDR3 protein: CASRTSFGSLTDTQYF

V gene: TRBV15
J gene: TRBJ2-3
clone size: .
D gene: .
CDR3 DNA: TGTGCCACCAGCAGAGCGGGGACACCGGGGGACACGCAGTATTTT
CDR3 protein: CATSRAGTPGDTQYF

V gene: TRBV7-9
J gene: TRBJ1-4
clone size: .
D gene: .
CDR3 DNA: TGTGCCAGCGCCCGGGAGTTTAATGAAAAACTGTTTTTT
CDR3 protein: CASAREFNEKLFF

V gene: TRBV9
J gene: TRBJ2-1
clone size: .
D gene: TRBD1
CDR3 DNA: TGTGCCAGCAGCGTTCGCGCAGGGGGATCCTACAATGAGCAGTTCTTC
CDR3 protein: CASSVRAGGSYNEQFF

V gene: TRBV11-2
J gene: TRBJ2-3
clone size: .
D gene: .
CDR3 DNA: TGTGCCAGCAGCTATGTTCCAGATACGCAGTATTTT
CDR3 protein: CASSYVPDTQYF

V gene: TRBV7-3
J gene: TRBJ2-1
clone size: .
D gene: .
CDR3 DNA: TGTGCCAGCAGCTCGGACTATTCCAATGAGCAGTTCTTC
CDR3 protein: CASSSDYSNEQFF

V gene: TRBV7-2
J gene: TRBJ2-7
clone size: .
D gene: TRBD2
CDR3 DNA: TGTGCCAGCAGCTTAGGAGGTCCCACTAGCGGATCCTACTACGAGCAGTACTTC
CDR3 protein: CASSLGGPTSGSYYEQYF

V gene: TRBV9
J gene: TRBJ2-1
clone size: many
D gene: TRBD1
CDR3 DNA: TGTGCCAGCACCCCACAGGGGAACTCCTACAATGAGCAGTTCTTC
CDR3 protein: CASTPQGNSYNEQFF

V gene: TRBV5-6
J gene: TRBJ2-7
clone size: .
D gene: .
CDR3 DNA: TGTGCCAGCAGCCTCTCACAAAGCTCCTACGAGCAGTACTTC
CDR3 protein: CASSLSQSSYEQYF

V gene: TRBV20-1
J gene: TRBJ2-1
clone size: once
D gene: TRBD1
CDR3 DNA: TGCAGTGCTAGTAGGGGGCGAGGTGAGCAGTTCTTC
CDR3 protein: CSASRGRGEQFF

V gene: TRBV3-1
J gene: TRBJ2-1
clone size: .
D gene: TRBD2
CDR3 DNA: TGTGCCAGCAGCCGGACTAGCGGGAGTATAAACTACAATGAGCAGTTCTTC
CDR3 protein: CASSRTSGSINYNEQFF

V gene: TRBV4-2
J gene: TRBJ1-6
clone size: .
D gene: .
CDR3 DNA: TGTGCCAGCAGCCAAGTCGTAAAGGGTGTCCGTACCTTTAATTCACCCCTCCACTTT
CDR3 protein: CASSQVVKGVRTFNSPLHF

V gene: TRBV11-3
J gene: TRBJ1-1
clone size: .
D gene: .
CDR3 DNA: TGTGCCAGCAGCTTAGGGAGGGAGGTAGAGAACACTGAAGCTTTCTTT
CDR3 protein: CASSLGREVENTEAFF

V gene: TRBV20-1
J gene: TRBJ2-7
clone size: few
D gene: .
CDR3 DNA: TGCAGTGCGGCCGGGACGGACCTTTCCTACGAGCAGTACTTC
CDR3 protein: CSAAGTDLSYEQYF

V gene: TRBV9
J gene: TRBJ2-7
clone size: few
D gene: .
CDR3 DNA: TGTGCCAGCAGCGTAGAGTCAGGGGACGAGCAGTACTTC
CDR3 protein: CASSVESGDEQYF

V gene: TRBV2
J gene: TRBJ2-7
clone size: .
D gene: .
CDR3 DNA: TGTGCCAGCAGTGGCGGAGCCGATCCCTACGAGCAGTACTTC
CDR3 protein: CASSGGADPYEQYF

V gene: TRBV24-1
J gene: TRBJ2-7
clone size: once
D gene: .
CDR3 DNA: TGTGCCACCAGTGACCCCGGGGTCTACGAGCAGTACTTC
CDR3 protein: CATSDPGVYEQYF

V gene: TRBV13
J gene: TRBJ2-7
clone size: .
D gene: TRBD2
CDR3 DNA: TGTGCCAGCAGCTCGGGGGGAGTGGGCTCCTACGAGCAGTACTTC
CDR3 protein: CASSSGGVGSYEQYF

V gene: TRBV3-1
J gene: TRBJ2-7
clone size: .
D gene: TRBD2
CDR3 DNA: TGTGCCAACAGCCTACTAGCGGGAGGTTACGAGCAGTACTTC
CDR3 protein: CANSLLAGGYEQYF

V gene: TRBV20-1
J gene: TRBJ2-7
clone size: few
D gene: TRBD2
CDR3 DNA: TGCAGTGCTAGAGGGCTAGCGGGGGCCTACGAGCAGTACTTC
CDR3 protein: CSARGLAGAYEQYF

V gene: TRBV10-3
J gene: TRBJ2-5
clone size: .
D gene: .
CDR3 DNA: TGTGCCATCAGTGATAATGGTGTGACACAAGAGACCCAGTACTTC
CDR3 protein: CAISDNGVTQETQYF

V gene: TRBV24-1
J gene: TRBJ2-1
clone size: many
D gene: .
CDR3 DNA: TGTGCCACCAGTGATGACAGTGCTGAGCAGTTCTTC
CDR3 protein: CATSDDSAEQFF

V gene: TRBV5-1
J gene: TRBJ2-7
clone size: .
D gene: .
CDR3 DNA: TGCGCCAGCAGTCCAGCCCAGCGTGGCGAGCAGTACTTC
CDR3 protein: CASSPAQRGEQYF

V gene: TRBV7-3
J gene: TRBJ2-7
clone size: .
D gene: .
CDR3 DNA: TGTGCCAGCAGCACGGCCTCGGGAGAGCAGTACTTC
CDR3 protein: CASSTASGEQYF

V gene: TRBV28
J gene: TRBJ1-2
clone size: many
D gene: TRBD1
CDR3 DNA: TGTGCCAGCAGTTTATCAGGGGGCGCCGTCAACTATGGCTACACCTTC
CDR3 protein: CASSLSGGAVNYGYTF

V gene: TRBV4-3
J gene: TRBJ2-2
clone size: .
D gene: .
CDR3 DNA: TGCGCCAGCAGCCAAGATGCGAGTCCGCGCACCGGGGAGCTGTTTTTT
CDR3 protein: CASSQDASPRTGELFF

V gene: TRBV20-1
J gene: TRBJ2-7
clone size: .
D gene: TRBD2
CDR3 DNA: TGCAGTGCTAAAGAGAGCGGGAGGGGATACGAGCAGTACTTC
CDR3 protein: CSAKESGRGYEQYF

V gene: TRBV28
J gene: TRBJ2-1
clone size: few
D gene: .
CDR3 DNA: TGTGCCAGCAGTCCCGGTTTCCATGAGCAGTTCTTC
CDR3 protein: CASSPGFHEQFF

V gene: TRBV9
J gene: TRBJ2-3
clone size: .
D gene: .
CDR3 DNA: TGTGCCAGCAGCGTCGCTGTGGGAGATACGCAGTATTTT
CDR3 protein: CASSVAVGDTQYF

V gene: TRBV20-1
J gene: TRBJ2-1
clone size: .
D gene: TRBD2
CDR3 DNA: TGCAGTGCTAGTCTGGGACTAGCGGGAGAAAGTTACAATGAGCAGTTCTTC
CDR3 protein: CSASLGLAGESYNEQFF

V gene: TRBV3-1
J gene: TRBJ2-4
clone size: .
D gene: .
CDR3 DNA: TGTGCCAGCAGCCAAGAGGGGGGAAAAAACATTCAGTACTTC
CDR3 protein: CASSQEGGKNIQYF

V gene: TRBV4-3
J gene: TRBJ2-1
clone size: few
D gene: TRBD2
CDR3 DNA: TGCGCCAGCAGCCCTTGGGAGGGGAACTACAATGAGCAGTTCTTC
CDR3 protein: CASSPWEGNYNEQFF

V gene: TRBV5-6
J gene: TRBJ2-1
clone size: .
D gene: .
CDR3 DNA: TGTGCCAGCAGCTATATGGGACGTACGGAGGGGAATGAGCAGTTCTTC
CDR3 protein: CASSYMGRTEGNEQFF

V gene: TRBV9
J gene: TRBJ2-1
clone size: .
D gene: TRBD2
CDR3 DNA: TGTGCCAGCAGCCTAGAGACTAGCAGGCATGAGCAGTTCTTC
CDR3 protein: CASSLETSRHEQFF

V gene: TRBV10-3
J gene: TRBJ2-3
clone size: .
D gene: .
CDR3 DNA: TGTGCCATCAGTGGCGGATTCACAGATACGCAGTATTTT
CDR3 protein: CAISGGFTDTQYF

V gene: TRBV6-2/TRBV6-3
J gene: TRBJ2-7
clone size: once
D gene: TRBD2
CDR3 DNA: TGTGCCAGCAGGGGACTAGCGGGAGCAGGCTACGAGCAGTACTTC
CDR3 protein: CASRGLAGAGYEQYF

V gene: TRBV7-2
J gene: TRBJ1-3
clone size: .
D gene: .
CDR3 DNA: TGTGCCAGCAGCTTAGGTCAAGGGGTCTCTGGAAACACCATATATTTT
CDR3 protein: CASSLGQGVSGNTIYF

V gene: TRBV12-3/TRBV12-4
J gene: TRBJ2-1
clone size: .
D gene: TRBD1
CDR3 DNA: TGTGCCAGCAGTTTGAGATGGACAGGGGCCATCGTGCAGTTCTTC
CDR3 protein: CASSLRWTGAIVQFF

V gene: TRBV7-2
J gene: TRBJ2-1
clone size: few
D gene: TRBD2
CDR3 DNA: TGTGCCAGCAGCTTAAGTGGCGGGAGACTCGATGAGCAGTTCTTC
CDR3 protein: CASSLSGGRLDEQFF

V gene: TRBV25-1
J gene: TRBJ2-1
clone size: few
D gene: TRBD2
CDR3 DNA: TGTGCCAGCATGACAATAAGCGGGAGGGCCTCCAATGAGCAGTTCTTC
CDR3 protein: CASMTISGRASNEQFF